These T cell receptor beta chains were read from a single sample in a study of T-cell reconstitution after alpha-beta-depleted transplantation in children. Using its own MiXCR run on the PCR reads, TCRdb lists one record per CDR3 protein. The table has 250,000 or so distinct CDR3 sequences, around 7.8% seen once. Sequenced here: PBMCs, mostly from graft donor cells, sampled 180 days after TCRalphabeta/CD19-depleted stem cell transplant. The receptor source for this set is a male patient between 10 and 17 years old who had a stem cell transplant for acute lymphoblastic leukemia, so the T cells may come from the graft donor. The CDR3 runs from the conserved cysteine through the conserved F or W. D genes are given only for firm matches. Clone size reads once, few, many, or a class if the clone is expanded.

d_gene: -
v_gene: TRBV7-3
len: 16
abundance: many
j_gene: TRBJ1-1
CDR3nt: TGTGCCAGCAGCTCCCAGGACCAGGGGATGAACACTGAAGCTTTCTTT
CDR3aa: CASSSQDQGMNTEAFF

d_gene: -
v_gene: TRBV6-5
len: 14
abundance: many
j_gene: TRBJ2-7
CDR3nt: TGTGCCAGCAGTTACGAGGCGAGAGGGTACGAGCAGTACTTC
CDR3aa: CASSYEARGYEQYF

d_gene: -
v_gene: TRBV12-3/TRBV12-4
len: 10
abundance: many
j_gene: TRBJ1-2
CDR3nt: TGTGCCAGCAGTTTAGGGGTTCTCACCTTC
CDR3aa: CASSLGVLTF

d_gene: -
v_gene: TRBV21-1
len: 17
abundance: many
j_gene: TRBJ1-6
CDR3nt: TGTGCCAGCAGCAAAGGAGGGCAGGAGACTTTTAATTCACCCCTCCACTTT
CDR3aa: CASSKGGQETFNSPLHF

d_gene: -
v_gene: TRBV7-9
len: 14
abundance: many
j_gene: TRBJ2-7
CDR3nt: TGTGCCAGCAGCTTAAAGGCCACTAGTTACGAGCAGTACTTC
CDR3aa: CASSLKATSYEQYF

d_gene: -
v_gene: TRBV20-1
len: 14
abundance: many
j_gene: TRBJ2-3
CDR3nt: TGCAGTGCTTCGGCACGGGGGAGCACAGATACGCAGTATTTT
CDR3aa: CSASARGSTDTQYF

d_gene: -
v_gene: TRBV20-1
len: 13
abundance: many
j_gene: TRBJ2-7
CDR3nt: TGCAGTGCTAGAGTTGGGGTCCTCTACGAGCAGTACTTC
CDR3aa: CSARVGVLYEQYF

d_gene: -
v_gene: TRBV20-1
len: 18
abundance: many
j_gene: TRBJ2-7
CDR3nt: TGCAGTGCTAGAGATAAGACTAGCAGCTGGGACAGAGGGTACGAGCAGTACTTC
CDR3aa: CSARDKTSSWDRGYEQYF

d_gene: TRBD1
v_gene: TRBV19
len: 16
abundance: many
j_gene: TRBJ2-7
CDR3nt: TGTGCCAGTAGTAAACTACCGGGACAGGGCTTCTACGAGCAGTACTTC
CDR3aa: CASSKLPGQGFYEQYF

d_gene: TRBD2
v_gene: TRBV7-9
len: 15
abundance: many
j_gene: TRBJ2-7
CDR3nt: TGTGCCAGCAGCTCGTTAGCGGGTTCCCCCTACGAGCAGTACTTC
CDR3aa: CASSSLAGSPYEQYF

d_gene: -
v_gene: TRBV5-5
len: 12
abundance: many
j_gene: TRBJ1-2
CDR3nt: TGTGCCAGCAGCTCGTGGGGGGATGGCTACACCTTC
CDR3aa: CASSSWGDGYTF

d_gene: -
v_gene: TRBV7-2
len: 14
abundance: many
j_gene: TRBJ2-6
CDR3nt: TGTGCCAGCACCCGCCCCTCTGGGGCCAACGTCCTGACTTTC
CDR3aa: CASTRPSGANVLTF

d_gene: -
v_gene: TRBV5-6
len: 14
abundance: many
j_gene: TRBJ1-2
CDR3nt: TGTGCCAGCAGCTTCGTAAGGCAGAACTATGGCTACACCTTC
CDR3aa: CASSFVRQNYGYTF

d_gene: -
v_gene: TRBV3-1
len: 16
abundance: many
j_gene: TRBJ2-5
CDR3nt: TGTGCCAGCAGCCAAGGCAGAACAGCTTTTCAAGAGACCCAGTACTTC
CDR3aa: CASSQGRTAFQETQYF